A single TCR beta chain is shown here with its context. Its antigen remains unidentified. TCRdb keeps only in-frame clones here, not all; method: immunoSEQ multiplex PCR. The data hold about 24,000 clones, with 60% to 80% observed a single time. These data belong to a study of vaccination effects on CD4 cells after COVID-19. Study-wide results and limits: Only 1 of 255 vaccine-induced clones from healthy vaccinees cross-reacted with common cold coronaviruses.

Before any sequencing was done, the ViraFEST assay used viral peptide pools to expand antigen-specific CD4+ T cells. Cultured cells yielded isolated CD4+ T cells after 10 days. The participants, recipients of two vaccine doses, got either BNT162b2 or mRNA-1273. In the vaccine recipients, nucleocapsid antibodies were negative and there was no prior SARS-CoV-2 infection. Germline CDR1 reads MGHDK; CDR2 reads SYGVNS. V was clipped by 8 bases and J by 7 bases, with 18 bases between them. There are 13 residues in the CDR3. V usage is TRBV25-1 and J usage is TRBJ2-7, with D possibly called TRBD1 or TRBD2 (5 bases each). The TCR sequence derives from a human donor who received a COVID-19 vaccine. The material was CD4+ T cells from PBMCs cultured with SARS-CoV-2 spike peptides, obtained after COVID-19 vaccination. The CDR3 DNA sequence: TGTGCCAGCCAGCCGGGACGGAGGAAGGAGCAGTACTTC. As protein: CASQPGRRKEQYF.